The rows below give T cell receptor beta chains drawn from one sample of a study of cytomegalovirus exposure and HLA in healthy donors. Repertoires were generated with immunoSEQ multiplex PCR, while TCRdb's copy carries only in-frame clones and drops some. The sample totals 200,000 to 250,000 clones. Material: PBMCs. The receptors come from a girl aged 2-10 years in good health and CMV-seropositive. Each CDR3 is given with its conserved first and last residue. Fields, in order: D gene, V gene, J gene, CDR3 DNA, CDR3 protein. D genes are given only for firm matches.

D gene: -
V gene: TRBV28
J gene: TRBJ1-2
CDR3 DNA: TGTGCCAGCACCCTTCGCGGGCTACCTAACTATGGCTACACCTTC
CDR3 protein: CASTLRGLPNYGYTF

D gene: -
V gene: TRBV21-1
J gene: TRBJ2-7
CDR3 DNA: TGTGCCAGCAGCAAAGGGGCCACCCCCCTATTCGAGCAGTACTTC
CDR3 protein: CASSKGATPLFEQYF

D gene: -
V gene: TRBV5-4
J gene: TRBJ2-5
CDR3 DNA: TGTGCCAGCAGCTTGGGGGACAACCGGTACCAAGAGACCCAGTACTTC
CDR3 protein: CASSLGDNRYQETQYF

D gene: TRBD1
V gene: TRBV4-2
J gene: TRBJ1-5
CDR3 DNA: TGTGCCAGCAGCCATACAGGGGGGAATCAGCCCCAGCATTTT
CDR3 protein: CASSHTGGNQPQHF

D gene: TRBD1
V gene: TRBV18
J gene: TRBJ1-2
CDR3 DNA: TGTGCCAGCTCACCGGGACAGGGGGATGGCTACACCTTC
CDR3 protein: CASSPGQGDGYTF

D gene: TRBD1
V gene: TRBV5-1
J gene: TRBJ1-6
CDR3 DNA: TGCGCCAGCAGTTCCGGGACAGGGGCCTTTAATGTGGCCCTCCACTTT
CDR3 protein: CASSSGTGAFNVALHF

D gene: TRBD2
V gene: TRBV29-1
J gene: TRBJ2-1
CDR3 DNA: TGCAGCGTGGCTAGCGGGGATTCCTACAATGAGCAGTTCTTC
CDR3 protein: CSVASGDSYNEQFF

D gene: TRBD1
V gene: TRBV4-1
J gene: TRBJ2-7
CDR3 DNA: TGCGCCAGCAGCCAACCTGACAGGGGGGGGTCCTACGAGCAGTACTTC
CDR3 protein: CASSQPDRGGSYEQYF

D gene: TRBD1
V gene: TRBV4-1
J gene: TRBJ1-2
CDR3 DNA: TGCGCCAGCAGCACCCCGGGACAGCTATTCTATGGCTACACCTTC
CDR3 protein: CASSTPGQLFYGYTF

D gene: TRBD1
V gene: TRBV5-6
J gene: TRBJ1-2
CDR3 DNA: TGTGCCAGCAGCTTGGCCGGGTTAGGGGGCGCCTATGGCTACACCTTC
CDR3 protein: CASSLAGLGGAYGYTF

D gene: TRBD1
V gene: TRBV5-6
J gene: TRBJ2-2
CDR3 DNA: TGTGCCAGCAGCTTGGGCACAGGGGAGAACACCGGGGAGCTGTTTTTT
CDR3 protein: CASSLGTGENTGELFF

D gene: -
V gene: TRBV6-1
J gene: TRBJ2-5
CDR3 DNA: TGTGCCAGCAGTGAAGCGAACTTACCCCAAGAGACCCAGTACTTC
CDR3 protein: CASSEANLPQETQYF

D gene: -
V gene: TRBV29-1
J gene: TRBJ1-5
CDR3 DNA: TGCAGCGTTGGGGGCAGGGTCGGGCAGCCCCAGCATTTT
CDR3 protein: CSVGGRVGQPQHF

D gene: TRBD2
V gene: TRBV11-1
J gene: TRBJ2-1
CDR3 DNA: TGTGCCAGCAGCTTAGACCGGGTACCGGGACTACCCTCCTACAATGAGCAGTTCTTC
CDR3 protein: CASSLDRVPGLPSYNEQFF

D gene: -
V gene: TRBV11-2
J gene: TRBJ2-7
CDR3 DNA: TGTGCCAGCAGCTTAGTAGAGCGACCCAGCTACGAGCAGTACTTC
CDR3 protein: CASSLVERPSYEQYF

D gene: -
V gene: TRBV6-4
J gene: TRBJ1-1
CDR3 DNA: TGTGCCAGCAGTGAGTCCATGAACACTGAAGCTTTCTTT
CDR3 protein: CASSESMNTEAFF

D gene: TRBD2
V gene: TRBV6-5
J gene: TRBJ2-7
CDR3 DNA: TGTGCCAGCAGAGCTGGACTAGTCCGGGAGCAGTACTTC
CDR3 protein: CASRAGLVREQYF

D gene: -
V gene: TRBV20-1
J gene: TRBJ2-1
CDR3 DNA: TGCAGTGATAGGTCGGGAAATGAGCAGTTCTTC
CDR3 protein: CSDRSGNEQFF

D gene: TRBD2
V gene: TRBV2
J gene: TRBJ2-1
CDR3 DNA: TGTGCCAGCAACGTAGCGGGAGGTGGTATTGAGCAGTTCTTC
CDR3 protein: CASNVAGGGIEQFF

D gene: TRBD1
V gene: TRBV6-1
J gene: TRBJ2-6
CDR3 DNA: TGTGCCAGCACCAAAGACAGGGCTGGGGCCAACGTCCTGACTTTC
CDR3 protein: CASTKDRAGANVLTF

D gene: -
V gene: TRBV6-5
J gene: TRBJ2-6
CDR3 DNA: TGTGCCAGCAGTTCCGGGGTTTCTGGGGCCAACGTCCTGACTTTC
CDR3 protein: CASSSGVSGANVLTF

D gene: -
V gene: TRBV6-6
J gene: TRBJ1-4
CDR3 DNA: TGTGCCAGCAGCCCGGGAGGGGCTGTTGAAAAACTGTTTTTT
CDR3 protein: CASSPGGAVEKLFF

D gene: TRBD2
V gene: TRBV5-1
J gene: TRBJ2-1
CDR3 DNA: TGCGCCAGCACCCAACTAGCGGGAGGCAATGAGCAGTTCTTC
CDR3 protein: CASTQLAGGNEQFF

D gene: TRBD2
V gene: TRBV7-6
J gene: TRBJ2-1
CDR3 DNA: TGTGCCAGCAGCTCATACGGGACTAGCGGGAGATTAGGTTACAATGAGCAGTTCTTC
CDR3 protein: CASSSYGTSGRLGYNEQFF

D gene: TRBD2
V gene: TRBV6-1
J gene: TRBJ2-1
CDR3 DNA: TGTGCTAGCAGTGATGCCGGGACTAGCGGGAGGAATGAGCAGTTCTTC
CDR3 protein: CASSDAGTSGRNEQFF

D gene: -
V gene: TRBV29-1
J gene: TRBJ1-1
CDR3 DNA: TGCAGCGTTGAGTTGTCAGAGAACACTGAAGCTTTCTTT
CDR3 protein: CSVELSENTEAFF

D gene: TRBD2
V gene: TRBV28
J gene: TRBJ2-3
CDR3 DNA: TGTGCCAGCAGTTTTTCAGCGGGAAGGTGGAGAGATACGCAGTATTTT
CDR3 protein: CASSFSAGRWRDTQYF

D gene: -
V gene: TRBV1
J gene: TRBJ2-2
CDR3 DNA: TGCACCAGCAGCCGGGACTTAAACACCGGGGAGCTGTTTTTT
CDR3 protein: CTSSRDLNTGELFF

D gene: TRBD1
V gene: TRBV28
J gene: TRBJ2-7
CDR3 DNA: TGTGCCAGCAGTTTTGGGCAAGCCGGGACAGGGGTCACCTACGAGCAGTACTTC
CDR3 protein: CASSFGQAGTGVTYEQYF

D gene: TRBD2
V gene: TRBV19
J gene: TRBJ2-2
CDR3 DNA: TGTGCCAGCAAAAGCGGGGGGGGTACGAACACCGGGGAGCTGTTTTTT
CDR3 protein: CASKSGGGTNTGELFF

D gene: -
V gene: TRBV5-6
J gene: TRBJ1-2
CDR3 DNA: TGTGCCAGCAGCTTGTACACGGGTGGCTACACCTTC
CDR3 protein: CASSLYTGGYTF

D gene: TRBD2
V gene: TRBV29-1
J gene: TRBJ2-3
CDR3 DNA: TGCAGCGTTGGACTAGCTGCAGATACGCAGTATTTT
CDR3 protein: CSVGLAADTQYF

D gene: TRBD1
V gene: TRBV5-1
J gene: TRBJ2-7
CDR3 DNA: TGCGCCAGCAGGCCGGGACAGGGGGCCCACGAGCAGTACTTC
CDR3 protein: CASRPGQGAHEQYF

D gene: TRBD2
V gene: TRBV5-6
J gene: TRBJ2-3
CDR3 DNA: TGTGCCAGCAGCATAGTAGCGGGAGTGGTCACAGATACGCAGTATTTT
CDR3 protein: CASSIVAGVVTDTQYF

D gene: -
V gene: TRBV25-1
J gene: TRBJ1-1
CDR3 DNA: TGTGCCAGCAGTGAATTTGAGATGTGGAGAATTAACACTGAAGCTTTCTTT
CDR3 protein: CASSEFEMWRINTEAFF

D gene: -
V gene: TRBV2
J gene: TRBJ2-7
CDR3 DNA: TGTGCCAGCCGTTCAGGGAACGAGCAGTACTTC
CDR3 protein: CASRSGNEQYF

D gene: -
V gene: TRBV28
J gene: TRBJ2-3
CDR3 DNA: TGTGCCAGCAGTTTAGAGCTCAGTGAGGCAACAGATACGCAGTATTTT
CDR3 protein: CASSLELSEATDTQYF

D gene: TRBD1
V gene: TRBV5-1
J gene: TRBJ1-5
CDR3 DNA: TGCGCCAGCAGCGTGGAAGGGGGCGATCAGCCCCAGCATTTT
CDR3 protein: CASSVEGGDQPQHF

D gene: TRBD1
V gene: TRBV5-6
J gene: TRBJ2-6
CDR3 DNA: TGTGCCAGCAGCTTGGGGATAAACAGGGGATCTGGGGCCAACGTCCTGACTTTC
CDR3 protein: CASSLGINRGSGANVLTF

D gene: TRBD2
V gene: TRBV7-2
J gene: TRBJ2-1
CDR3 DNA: TGTGCCAGCAGCTTAGGGGGGACTAGCGGGAGAGCGGCGCAGTTCTTC
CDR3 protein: CASSLGGTSGRAAQFF

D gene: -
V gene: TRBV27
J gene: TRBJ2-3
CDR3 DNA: TGTGCCAGCAGTAGAGGTCGCAGCACAGATACGCAGTATTTT
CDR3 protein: CASSRGRSTDTQYF

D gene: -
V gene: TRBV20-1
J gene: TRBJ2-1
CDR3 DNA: TGCAGTGCTAGAGTATACAATGAGCAGTTCTTC
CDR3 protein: CSARVYNEQFF

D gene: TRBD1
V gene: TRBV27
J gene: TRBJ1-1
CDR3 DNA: TGTGCCAGCAGTAAACAGGGGGGGAACACTGAAGCTTTCTTT
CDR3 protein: CASSKQGGNTEAFF

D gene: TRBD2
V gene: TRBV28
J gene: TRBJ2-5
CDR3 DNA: TGTGCCAGCAGTTGGACTAGGGTCCAAGAGACCCAGTACTTC
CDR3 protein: CASSWTRVQETQYF

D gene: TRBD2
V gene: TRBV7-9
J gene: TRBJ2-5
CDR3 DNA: TGTGCCAGCAGCTCGCCTAGCGGGAGAGAAAACCAAGAGACCCAGTACTTC
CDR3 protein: CASSSPSGRENQETQYF